This T cell receptor beta chain was captured in a study of tumor-infiltrating lymphocytes in primary liver carcinoma. A constant-region primer primed TCR beta cDNA synthesis from 400 to 600 ng of total RNA. It was through three nested multiplex PCR rounds of slightly modified ARM-PCR that TCR beta libraries arose. A C-beta reverse primer was combined with TRBV1-TRBV30 forward primers in the first two PCR rounds, and each round had 10 cycles. TCRdb itself ran the multiplex PCR reads through MiXCR, one entry per CDR3 protein. Of 40,000 to 55,000 distinct CDR3 sequences detected, around 82% appear once; the ten largest clones hold 24%. Co-extraction of RNA and DNA was performed on about 20-32 mg of unsorted bulk tissue. Notes on this clonotype: Because it lacks the conserved phenylalanine or tryptophan at the end, this CDR3 is likely a read error.

CDR3 length: 16 amino acids. CDR1 is MDHEN, CDR2 SYDVKM, per germline. J is TRBJ2-4 and V is TRBV28; D possibly corresponds to TRBD1 (6 bases). This TCR was sampled from a man in his forties with primary liver carcinoma and hepatitis B virus infection. Sample: liver tumor tissue from sampling region 5. Subset denoted: tumor region T5, tumor centre. The CDR3 region has the DNA TGTGCCGGCAGTCAACCGGACAGTATAACCAAAAACATTCAGTACATC. Its protein is CAGSQPDSITKNIQYI.